This is a list of T cell receptor beta chains from one sample in a study of human T cells and chemical hapten exposure. MiXCR was run by TCRdb on the RACE reads, yielding one entry per CDR3 protein. The sample holds over 65,000 distinct CDR3 sequences; about 9.9% are singletons and the top ten take around 1.6%. This sample comprised whole blood, obtained in connection with sensitization to the hapten diphenylcyclopropenone (DPC). The source is a young man with alopecia areata. Some clones in this sample may be carry-over from other donors' samples. Each CDR3 is given with its conserved first and last residue. A D gene is named only where the DNA matches it firmly. Where a row states a size, it is once, few, many or the class of an expanded clone; other rows omit it.

j_call clone_size d_call v_call cdr3_aa cdr3_nt
TRBJ2-2 NA TRBD2 TRBV7-9 CASSKSSGDYHSTGELFF TGTGCCAGCAGCAAGTCCTCGGGGGACTACCACTCCACCGGGGAGCTGTTTTTT
TRBJ2-1 many TRBD1 TRBV19 CASSIARTGGRNEQFF TGTGCCAGTAGTATAGCGAGGACAGGGGGCAGGAATGAGCAGTTCTTC
TRBJ2-3 few NA TRBV9 CASSVAGSTDTQYF TGTGCCAGCAGCGTCGCGGGGAGCACAGATACGCAGTATTTT
TRBJ1-5 many NA TRBV18 CASSPRGVPHSNQPQHF TGTGCCAGCTCACCAAGGGGGGTTCCTCATAGCAATCAGCCCCAGCATTTT
TRBJ2-3 once NA TRBV28 CASSSGPVQDTQYF TGTGCCAGCAGTTCGGGACCGGTACAAGATACGCAGTATTTT
TRBJ1-6 few NA TRBV5-5 CASSLLGASSPLHF TGTGCCAGCAGCTTGTTGGGGGCCAGTTCACCCCTCCACTTT
TRBJ1-5 many NA TRBV4-2 CASSQGEGLTQPQHF TGTGCCAGCAGCCAAGGTGAGGGGCTGACTCAGCCCCAGCATTTT
TRBJ1-1 NA NA TRBV20-1 CSARDQGGDTEAFF TGCAGTGCTAGAGATCAAGGAGGGGACACTGAAGCTTTCTTT
TRBJ2-5 many TRBD1 TRBV6-6 CASSYRGQVPQETQYF TGTGCCAGCAGTTACCGCGGACAGGTACCCCAAGAGACCCAGTACTTC
TRBJ1-1 few NA TRBV6-5 CASSERHRAEGTEAFF TGTGCCAGCAGTGAGAGGCACCGGGCCGAGGGGACTGAAGCTTTCTTT
TRBJ2-5 many NA TRBV29-1 CSVLPAGPKTQYF TGCAGCGTTCTTCCGGCAGGCCCGAAGACCCAGTACTTC
TRBJ1-1 few TRBD1 TRBV5-6 CASSVTGGLLNTEAFF TGTGCCAGCAGCGTGACAGGGGGCCTACTGAACACTGAAGCTTTCTTT
TRBJ2-7 few NA TRBV9 CASSVRDSVTYEQYF TGTGCCAGCAGCGTAAGAGATAGCGTGACCTACGAGCAGTACTTC
TRBJ1-1 NA NA TRBV19 CASSITRVGTEAFF TGTGCCAGTAGTATCACCAGGGTAGGCACTGAAGCTTTCTTT
TRBJ2-5 few TRBD1 TRBV7-9 CASSTRTGGAETQYF TGTGCCAGCAGCACACGGACAGGGGGAGCAGAGACCCAGTACTTC
TRBJ2-3 NA NA TRBV28 CASSAGTADTQYF TGTGCCAGCAGTGCCGGGACTGCAGATACGCAGTATTTT
TRBJ1-4 NA NA TRBV4-3 CASSQNRVTTNEKLFF TGCGCCAGCAGCCAAAACAGGGTAACAACTAATGAAAAACTGTTTTTT
TRBJ2-7 NA TRBD2 TRBV29-1 CSASTSGGAGEQYF TGCAGCGCATCGACTAGCGGGGGGGCTGGCGAGCAGTACTTC
TRBJ2-1 NA TRBD1 TRBV6-5 CASSKGQGAYNEQFF TGTGCCAGCAGTAAGGGACAGGGGGCTTACAATGAGCAGTTCTTC
TRBJ1-1 NA TRBD1 TRBV28 CASSTQDRDTEAFF TGTGCCAGCAGTACCCAGGACAGGGACACTGAAGCTTTCTTT
TRBJ1-1 few TRBD1 TRBV7-2 CASSRQGRVKNTEAFF TGTGCCAGCAGCCGACAGGGGCGGGTTAAGAACACTGAAGCTTTCTTT
TRBJ1-4 many TRBD1 TRBV20-1 CSAIGQGQDEKLFF TGCAGTGCTATTGGACAGGGGCAGGATGAAAAACTGTTTTTT